Listed here are 7 T cell receptor beta chains from one sample, sequenced in a study of CD8+CD57+ T cells in acquired aplastic anemia. The study profiled TCR beta VDJ and CDR3 using genomic DNA as template. MiXCR, run by TCRdb on the reads, gives a single entry per CDR3 protein. The sample consists of 400,000 to 600,000 distinct CDR3 sequences, roughly a third of them appearing once. All sequencing subjects had displayed CD8+CD57+ cell expansion on flow cytometry. The sequencing input was sorted CD4+, CD8+, or CD8+CD57+ T cells (not recorded which) from PBMCs. These receptors all come from a human donor with aplastic anemia.

This clonotype was counted only a few times. CDR3 sequence: CASSREPGRLLEQYF. The CDR3 DNA is TGCGCCAGCAGCCGCGAACCGGGACGCCTCCTCGAGCAGTACTTC. The chain has TRBV4-1 and TRBJ2-7, with D possibly being TRBD1 or TRBD2 (5 bases each). Germline V gene sequence: CDR1 MGHRA, CDR2 YSYEKL. V lost 4 bases and J lost 6, with 19 bases in between. The CDR3 sequence is 15 residues long.

The chain couples TRBV9 to TRBJ2-3; TRBD2 matches at 9 bases. Germline CDR1 is SGDLS and CDR2 is YYNGEE. This CDR3 comprises 16 residues. Trimming cost V 4 bases and J 6 bases; bases outside gene matches: 12. The CDR3, as DNA: TGTGCCAGCAGCTTTCTAGCGGGGAGCTTGCTCGATACGCAGTATTTT. Translating gives CASSFLAGSLLDTQYF.

This clonotype has a count of ten or more. The chain combines TRBV4-3 with TRBJ2-2; D not certain. Germline loops: CDR1 LGHNA, CDR2 YSLEER. The V end lost 7 bases, the J end lost 5 bases, and 11 bases lay between the germline ends. This CDR3 region has 13 residues. The CDR3 coding sequence is TGCGCCAGCAACCTGCCTGAGACCGGGGAGCTGTTTTTT. Translation gives CASNLPETGELFF.

This clonotype was detected only a few times. A clone one base away is much larger, so this may be a read error. The gene calls are TRBV5-6 and TRBJ2-1; D is undetermined. The germline V gene has CDR1 SGHDT and CDR2 YYEEEE. V was cut by 6 bases and J by 4 bases, with 5 bases left in between. The CDR3 runs to 11 residues. CDR3: CASTLYNEQFF. CDR3 sequence (DNA): TGTGCCAGCACCCTGTACAATGAGCAGTTCTTC.

This chain connects TRBV10-3 to TRBJ1-6; 9 bases line up with TRBD1. Germline-derived CDR1 and CDR2 are ENHRY and SYGVKD. The CDR3 is 15 residues long. V dropped 4 bases and J dropped 9; count of bases not matched to a gene: 7. The CDR3 DNA sequence: TGTGCCATCAGTGGGACAGGGGATGTCTCTTCACCCCTCCACTTT. This gives the protein CAISGTGDVSSPLHF.

This clonotype was counted many times. The CDR3 nucleotides are TGTGCCATCAGTGCAGCGGGGGGCTATGAGCAGTTCTTC. Translated, it gives CAISAAGGYEQFF. The chain has TRBV10-3 and TRBJ2-1; 9 nucleotides line up with TRBD2. The CDR3 is made up of 13 amino acids. The trim removed 4 bases at V and 8 bases at J, leaving 3 bases unmatched. Per germline, CDR1 ENHRY and CDR2 SYGVKD.

The chain couples TRBV2 to TRBJ2-1, with 9 positions matching TRBD1. Germline V gene lookup returns CDR1 SNHLY and CDR2 FYNNEI. V shed 5 bases, J shed 8 bases, and the junction held 19 bases outside the gene matches. This CDR3 is built from 18 residues. CDR3: CASSPAGQGVIWSYEQFF. The CDR3 DNA reads as TGTGCCAGCAGTCCCGCGGGACAGGGAGTTATTTGGTCCTATGAGCAGTTCTTC.